This T cell receptor (beta chain) was documented in a study of blood T cells in healthy people across ages. Overall study: Capture by template switching was about one barcoded beta molecule per two T cells. Study-wide points: Roughly linearly, TCR beta diversity per million T cells fell as age increased. Possibly confounding the expanded clonotype changes was the fact that donor CMV status was unknown.

A J-beta primer mix and a sample-barcoded 5' primer were used in a second PCR of roughly 6 to 12 cycles. In TCRdb, the 5' RACE reads were re-called with MiXCR into one record per CDR3 protein. The sample has around 1.5 million distinct CDR3 sequences, about 40% seen once. A note on this clonotype: Its antigen is currently unknown.

Trimming took 1 base from V and 0 from J, leaving 11 bases between them. Looked up from germline, CDR1 is SEHNR and CDR2 is FQNEAQ (reference sequence). This CDR3 is 16 amino acids long. This receptor was identified in a woman younger than 35 in good health. The genes are TRBV7-9 and TRBJ2-3; D ambiguous. The sequenced sample was blood. CDR3 sequence reads: CASSLEVFGSTDTQYF. The CDR3 DNA is TGTGCCAGCAGCTTAGAGGTTTTCGGTAGCACAGATACGCAGTATTTT.